This TCR beta chain was sequenced during a study of early T cells in non-severe SARS-CoV-2 infection. Study at large: Sequencing input comprised bulk RNA from unsorted whole blood; chain pairing was not available. Study observations and caveats: Matches to VDJdb favored anti-spike CD8 responses and missed private and CD4 specificities.

This CDR3 has 13 residues. V lost 5 bases to trimming and J lost 6 bases; unmatched junction nucleotides: 5. Germline loops: CDR1 SGHTA, CDR2 FQGNSA. In this sample, this clonotype turned up many times. Its cognate antigen is unknown. Via MiXCR, TCRdb re-called the 5' RACE reads, giving one row per CDR3 protein. The sample has roughly 35,000 distinct CDR3 sequences, about 8.2% seen once. V gene TRBV7-2 combines with J gene TRBJ1-1; TRBD1 aligns across 8 bases. The clonotype was recovered from an adult who was a healthcare worker with PCR-confirmed SARS-CoV-2 infection or an uninfected control (not recorded which). Sequencing input: whole blood. The CDR3 nucleotides are TGTGCCAGCAGCACGGACAGGGCGGCTGAAGCTTTCTTT. It translates to CASSTDRAAEAFF.